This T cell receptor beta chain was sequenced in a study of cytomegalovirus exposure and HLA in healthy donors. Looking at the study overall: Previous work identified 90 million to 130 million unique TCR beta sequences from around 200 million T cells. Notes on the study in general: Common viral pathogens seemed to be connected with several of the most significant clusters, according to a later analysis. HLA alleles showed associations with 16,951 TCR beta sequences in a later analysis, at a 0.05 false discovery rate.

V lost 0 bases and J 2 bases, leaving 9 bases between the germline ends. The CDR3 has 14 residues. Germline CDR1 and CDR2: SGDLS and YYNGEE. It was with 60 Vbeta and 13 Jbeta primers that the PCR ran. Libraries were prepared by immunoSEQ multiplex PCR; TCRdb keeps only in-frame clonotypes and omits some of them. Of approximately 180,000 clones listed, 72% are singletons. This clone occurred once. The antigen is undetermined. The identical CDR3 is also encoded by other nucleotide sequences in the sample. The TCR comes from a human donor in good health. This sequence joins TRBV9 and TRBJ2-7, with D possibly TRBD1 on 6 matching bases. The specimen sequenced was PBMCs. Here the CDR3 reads CASSVGQGPYEQYF. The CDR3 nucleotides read TGTGCCAGCAGCGTAGGGCAGGGGCCCTACGAGCAGTACTTC. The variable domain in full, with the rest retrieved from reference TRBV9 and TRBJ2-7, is DSGVTQTPKHLITATGQRVTLRCSPRSGDLSVYWYQQSLDQGLQFLIQYYNGEERAKGNILERFSAQQFPDLHSELNLSSLELGDSALYFCASSVGQGPYEQYFGPGTRLTVT.